The subject of this entry is one T cell receptor beta chain. Its matching antigen is unknown. Peripheral blood genomic DNA, not sorted cells or RNA, was the template. The sample originates from a study of T cell repertoires in aging, cancer and after chemotherapy. In the study overall: Six age groups, ranging from 30 or younger to 70 or older, included the donors. Paired samples before and after chemotherapy came from glioblastoma patients receiving temozolomide-based therapy.

Findings and limits, study-wide: In healthy donors, age-related TCR diversity loss mainly reflected lost richness.

With V trimmed by 6 bases and J by 3 bases, 18 bases remained unmatched. The CDR3 is 17 residues long. Germline CDR1 is SQVTM and CDR2 is ANQGSEA. TRB rearrangements spanning V, D and J were amplified using mixed TRB-A/B primers. TCRdb re-derived calls from the multiplex PCR reads in MiXCR, one entry per CDR3 protein. Of approximately 3,000 distinct CDR3 sequences listed, approximately 25% were seen once; the top ten hold about an eighth. The chain is built from TRBV29-1 and TRBJ2-7; 9 bases are shared with TRBD1. Sequencing used blood. This sequence was found in a human donor with a solid tumor. The CDR3 DNA follows: TGCAGCGTAAAGGACAGGGGAGCAGAGGGGCCTGACTACGAGCAGTACTTC. Its protein product is CSVKDRGAEGPDYEQYF.